Below are 3 T cell receptor beta chains sequenced from a single sample in a study of blood T cell repertoires in COVID-19. Assay: immunoSEQ multiplex PCR; the TCRdb copy retains only in-frame clones and omits some. The table lists around 300,000 clones, around nine tenths of them singletons. Sequenced input: PBMCs or T cells enriched from blood (not recorded which). These receptor sequences come from a woman aged 40 to 49 who had recovered from COVID-19.

This chain uses TRBV5-1 with TRBJ2-2; TRBD2 aligns across 9 bases. The V and J ends lost 7 bases and 2 bases, in that order; junction bases with no gene match: 6. Germline assignment: CDR1 SGHRS and CDR2 YFSETQ. This CDR3 region has 15 residues. The CDR3 DNA reads TGCGCCAGCGCATCTAGCGGGGCTAACACCGGGGAGCTGTTTTTT. As protein: CASASSGANTGELFF.

This sequence joins TRBV28 and TRBJ2-7; D might be TRBD1 (5 bases). CDR3 size: 15 residues. With 4 bases removed from V and 3 bases from J, the gap between germline ends came to 16 bases. In germline, CDR1 is MDHEN, CDR2 SYDVKM. CDR3 protein: CASSYYAPQGYEQYF. CDR3 bases: TGTGCCAGCAGTTATTATGCCCCCCAGGGCTACGAGCAGTACTTC.

This chain connects TRBV5-6 to TRBJ2-7; perhaps TRBD1 as D (5 bases). Trimming cost V 1 base and J 4 bases, with 12 bases left between them. The CDR3 consists of 14 residues. Germline values: CDR1 SGHDT, CDR2 YYEEEE. CDR3 coding DNA: TGTGCCAGCAGCTTGACTGCGGCAGGGTACGAGCAGTACTTC. Translation: CASSLTAAGYEQYF. Full variable domain (missing parts from reference TRBV5-6 and TRBJ2-7): DAGVTQSPTHLIKTRGQQVTLRCSPKSGHDTVSWYQQALGQGPQFIFQYYEEEERQRGNFPDRFSGHQFPNYSSELNVNALLLGDSALYLCASSLTAAGYEQYFGPGTRLTVT.